This T cell receptor beta chain was identified during a study of T-cell reconstitution after alpha-beta-depleted transplantation in children. Unique molecular identifiers featured in how the TCRbeta library was prepared. TCRdb ran MiXCR on the PCR reads and lists one entry per CDR3 protein. The repertoire has 120,000 to 150,000 distinct CDR3 sequences, around 8.5% of them found once; the top ten carry 15% to 20%. The sample holds many counts of this clonotype. The sequence derives from a female patient aged 2 to 10 who had a stem cell transplant for congenital amegakaryocytic thrombocytopenia, so the T cells may come from the graft donor. The sample was PBMCs, mostly from graft donor cells, taken 180 days after TCRalphabeta/CD19-depleted stem cell transplant.

In DNA, the CDR3 is TGCGCCAGCAGCCCGAGACTAGCGGGGGGAAACACCGGGGAGCTGTTTTTT. Residues: CASSPRLAGGNTGELFF. The chain joins TRBV4-1 to TRBJ2-2, with 13 bases fitting TRBD2. V gave up 4 bases and J gave up 2 bases; unmatched junction bases: 4. Germline CDR1 is MGHRA and CDR2 is YSYEKL. The CDR3 spans 17 residues.